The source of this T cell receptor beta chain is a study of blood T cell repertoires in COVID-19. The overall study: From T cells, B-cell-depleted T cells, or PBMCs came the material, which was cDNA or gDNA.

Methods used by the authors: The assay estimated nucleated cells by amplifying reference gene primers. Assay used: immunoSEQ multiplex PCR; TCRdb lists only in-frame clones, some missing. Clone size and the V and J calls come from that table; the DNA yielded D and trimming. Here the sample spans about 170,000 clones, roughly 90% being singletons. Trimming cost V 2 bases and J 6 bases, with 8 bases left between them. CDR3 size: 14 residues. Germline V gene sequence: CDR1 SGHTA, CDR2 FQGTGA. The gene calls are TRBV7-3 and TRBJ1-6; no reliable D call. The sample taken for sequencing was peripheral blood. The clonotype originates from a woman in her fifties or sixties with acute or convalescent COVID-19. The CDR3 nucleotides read TGTGCCAGCAGCTTACAGGCTTCTAATTCACCCCTCCACTTT. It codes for CASSLQASNSPLHF.